One sample yielded the 8 T cell receptor beta chains listed below, sequenced in a study of memory CD4+ T cells and cytomegalovirus serostatus (dated by TCRdb to between 2018 and 2020). Library method: the immunoSEQ multiplex PCR assay. TCRdb stores this immuneACCESS table with in-frame sequences only. Part of the clones is absent; in the studies checked, under half of the shortfall reflects unresolved V genes, and no reason is known for the rest. Present in this sample are 50,000 or so clones, around four fifths of which were seen just once. The leading ten clones occupy 0.9% to 1.5% of the sample. Single viable CD3+CD4+CD8-CD45RO+ cells were sorted as memory CD4+ T cells on a FACSAria II. Sequenced material: memory CD4+ T cells from blood. These receptors came from an adult in good health and CMV-seropositive.

This chain joins TRBV9 and TRBJ2-2; a possible D gene is TRBD2 (6 bases). The CDR3 is 15 residues long. Trimming removed 4 bases from V and 7 bases from J, with 17 bases in between. Germline V gene lookup returns CDR1 SGDLS and CDR2 YYNGEE. DNA of the CDR3: TGTGCCAGCAGCCTGAACGGGGGTTCGGTCGGGGAGCTGTTTTTT. This gives the protein CASSLNGGSVGELFF.

The rearrangement links TRBV15 to TRBJ2-1; TRBD1 or TRBD2 may be the D gene (7 bases each). The CDR3 runs 15 residues. In germline, CDR1 is LNHNV, CDR2 YYDKDF (reference sequence). V lost 5 bases and J lost 4, with 15 bases in between. The chain's CDR3 is CATSRRQGLYNEQFF. DNA of the CDR3: TGTGCCACCAGCCGCAGACAGGGACTATACAATGAGCAGTTCTTC.

The chain joins TRBV10-3 to TRBJ2-5; 8 nucleotides match TRBD1. The CDR3 runs to 15 residues. After removal of 6 bases from V and 5 bases from J, the junction contained 11 bases not matched to a gene. Per the germline V gene, CDR1 is ENHRY and CDR2 is SYGVKD. The CDR3 protein is CAIRGGQGVLETQYF. The CDR3 DNA reads TGTGCCATCAGGGGCGGACAGGGCGTCTTGGAGACCCAGTACTTC.

This clone was found once. This sequence joins TRBV5-1 and TRBJ2-7; maybe TRBD2 (5 bases). Looked up from germline, CDR1 is SGHRS and CDR2 is YFSETQ. CDR3 length: 16 amino acids. V gave up 4 bases and J gave up 1 base, with 18 bases separating them. The CDR3 is CASSGRRGPDSYEQYF. CDR3 bases: TGCGCCAGCAGCGGGCGGAGAGGGCCAGATTCCTACGAGCAGTACTTC. The whole variable domain, remainder taken from reference TRBV5-1 and TRBJ2-7, is KAGVTQTPRYLIKTRGQQVTLSCSPISGHRSVSWYQQTPGQGLQFLFEYFSETQRNKGNFPGRFSGRQFSNSRSEMNVSTLELGDSALYLCASSGRRGPDSYEQYFGPGTRLTVT.

Of note for this clone: An end of the junction does not agree with germline; a read error may underlie this. The V call is TRBV6-4, the J call TRBJ2-3; TRBD1 is a possible D gene (6 bases). Germline values: CDR1 MRHNA, CDR2 SNTAGT. The CDR3 has 15 amino acids. The CDR3 DNA is TGTGCCAGCGGTGACTTACAGGGTTGGACAGATACGCAGTATTTT. Its translation is CASGDLQGWTDTQYF.

This chain joins TRBV5-5 and TRBJ2-7, with D unresolved. Germline CDR1 and CDR2: SGHKS and YYEKEE (reference sequence). The V gene lost 0 bases and the J gene lost 2 bases, with 12 bases spanning the gap. The length of the CDR3 is 15 residues. CDR3 amino acids: CASSLVGFEPYEQYF. Here the CDR3 DNA reads TGTGCCAGCAGCTTGGTTGGGTTCGAACCCTACGAGCAGTACTTC.

V gene TRBV29-1 combines with J gene TRBJ1-2, with D tentatively TRBD1 (6 bases). Germline CDR1 reads SQVTM; CDR2 reads ANQGSEA. Between the trimmed V and J ends, which lost 3 bases and 4 bases, there was a span of 6 bases. This CDR3 has 11 residues. The CDR3 is CSVETGYGYTF. CDR3 coding DNA: TGCAGCGTTGAGACAGGCTATGGCTACACCTTC.

In DNA form, the CDR3 reads TGCGCCAGCAGCGTGGAGGGGTCGCACTATGGCTACACCTTC. Translated, it gives CASSVEGSHYGYTF. The chain joins TRBV5-1 to TRBJ1-2; maybe TRBD1 (5 bases). The CDR3 sequence is 14 residues long. V was clipped by 4 bases and J by 3 bases, with 13 bases between them. Per the germline V gene, CDR1 is SGHRS and CDR2 is YFSETQ.